This paragraph reports one TCR beta chain. Its antigen is currently unknown. The entry originates in a study of cytomegalovirus exposure and HLA in healthy donors. Whole-study results and caveats: Many donors shared some public TCRs, even though most TCR sequences were rare. There was a cluster of highly shared sequence variants that was likely a sequencing artifact. Some V segments could not be told apart, so they were left out, TRBV6-2 and TRBV6-3 among them.

Germline assignment: CDR1 MNHNS and CDR2 SASEGT. The CDR3 loop spans 13 amino acids. V was cut by 4 bases and J by 5 bases, with 11 bases left in between. PCR amplification relied on 60 Vbeta primers (plus 13 Jbeta primers). Only in-frame clones appear in the TCRdb table, and some are missing; sequencing was by immunoSEQ multiplex PCR. The table includes under 150,000 clones, 70% to 80% detected once. This TCR came from a woman between 45 and 60 years old in good health and CMV-seropositive. The chain carries TRBV6-1 and TRBJ1-2; weak D call: TRBD1 (6 bases). Sequencing input: PBMCs. The CDR3 DNA follows: TGTGCCAGCAGTGGGGGGGGGACATATGGCTACACCTTC. Translating it yields CASSGGGTYGYTF.